Listed here are 2 T cell receptor beta chains from one sample, sequenced in a study of control samples from healthy donors and cancer patients. Sequenced by immunoSEQ multiplex PCR; TCRdb stores in-frame clones only, minus some. The sample has roughly 120,000 clones, approximately 90% seen once. What was sequenced was blood. These TCRs come from a woman younger than 30 in good health.

This CDR3 is CASSSPGLAEQYF. DNA of the CDR3: TGTGCCAGCAGTTCCCCCGGACTAGCCGAGCAGTACTTC. V usage is TRBV6-2 or TRBV6-3 and J usage is TRBJ2-7, with 8 bases that match TRBD2. Trimming took 4 bases from V and 6 from J; bases not matched to a gene: 5. CDR3 length: 13 amino acids. CDR1 is MNHEY and CDR2 is SVGEGT in the germline V gene.

This clone came up once. This chain connects TRBV7-8 to TRBJ2-3; 10 bases fit TRBD2. CDR1 and CDR2 from the germline V gene are SGHVS and FQNEAQ. This CDR3 contains 15 residues. V lost 5 bases and J lost 0; bases outside the gene matches: 2. The CDR3 DNA reads as TGTGCCAGCAGCCGAGCGGGAGGGAGCACAGATACGCAGTATTTT. The encoded protein is CASSRAGGSTDTQYF.